Following are 22 T cell receptor beta chains from one sample sequenced in a study of response to subunit inactivated influenza vaccine. Each CDR3 protein is one row after TCRdb ran MiXCR on the RT-PCR reads. In the table there are about 570,000 distinct CDR3 sequences, 10% to 12% of which are singletons. These data also featured in a second study, about T cells expressing NK-cell markers. That source reports: Beta-chain TCR cDNA was generated via 5'RACE template switching with UMIs.

Here the sequenced sample was PBMCs from blood, taken on the day of vaccination. The receptors were sampled from a man aged 45-60 years who received an inactivated influenza vaccine.

This clonotype was found a few times. The chain joins TRBV9 to TRBJ2-1, with no clear D. The CDR3 sequence is 15 residues long. Germline CDR1 reads SGDLS; CDR2 reads YYNGEE. Trimming shortened V by 0 bases and J by 4 bases, and 11 bases separated the two germline ends. CDR3 residues: CASSVEIGEYNEQFF. The CDR3 coding sequence is TGTGCCAGCAGCGTAGAGATTGGAGAATACAATGAGCAGTTCTTC.

This clonotype was seen many times. The chain's CDR3 is CASRRGTGELFF. In DNA, the CDR3 is TGTGCCAGCAGACGGGGCACCGGGGAGCTGTTTTTT. The chain combines TRBV6-6 with TRBJ2-2; D may be TRBD2 (5 bases). Trimming cost V 6 bases and J 4 bases, with 6 bases left between them. There are 12 residues in the CDR3. The germline gives CDR1 MNHNY, CDR2 SVGAGI (reference sequence).

This clonotype was found many times. V gene TRBV2 combines with J gene TRBJ2-2; D gene unclear. The CDR3 extends over 14 amino acids. Germline V lookup: CDR1 SNHLY, CDR2 FYNNEI. Trimming removed 2 bases from V and 4 bases from J, with 8 bases in between. CDR3 sequence reads: CASSELGITGELFF. For the CDR3, the DNA is TGTGCCAGCAGTGAATTGGGAATCACCGGGGAGCTGTTTTTT.

This clonotype was detected ten times or more. V is TRBV20-1 and J is TRBJ2-7, with a tentative D call TRBD2 (6 bases). CDR3 length: 15 amino acids. Trimming removed 1 base from V and 2 bases from J, with 15 bases in between. Germline CDR1 reads DFQATT; CDR2 reads SNEGSKA (reference sequence). As DNA, the CDR3 is TGCAGTGCTAGAGTAGGGACTTTTCCTACCTACGAGCAGTACTTC. Translation: CSARVGTFPTYEQYF.

A few counts support this clonotype. The rearrangement uses TRBV3-1 and TRBJ2-1; TRBD2 aligns across 9 bases. The V segment lost 3 bases and the J segment 7 bases; nucleotides outside the gene matches: 10. The CDR3 has 16 residues. Germline V lookup: CDR1 LGHDT, CDR2 YNNKEL (reference sequence). In DNA, the CDR3 is TGTGCCAGCAGCCACGAGGGACTAGCTCCCAGTAATGAGCAGTTCTTC. Its protein product is CASSHEGLAPSNEQFF.

This clonotype was counted only a few times. The gene calls are TRBV5-1 and TRBJ2-5, with D maybe TRBD2 (7 bases). CDR3 length equals 15 residues. Germline V lookup: CDR1 SGHRS, CDR2 YFSETQ. The V end lost 3 bases, the J end lost 5 bases, and 17 bases lay between the germline ends. This CDR3 is CASSWGGQSKETQYF. CDR3 DNA: TGCGCCAGCAGCTGGGGGGGACAATCCAAGGAGACCCAGTACTTC. Together with reference TRBV5-1 and TRBJ2-5, the CDR3 gives the full variable domain: KAGVTQTPRYLIKTRGQQVTLSCSPISGHRSVSWYQQTPGQGLQFLFEYFSETQRNKGNFPGRFSGRQFSNSRSEMNVSTLELGDSALYLCASSWGGQSKETQYFGPGTRLLVL.

The CDR3 protein is CAISERNSNQPQHF. CDR3 bases: TGTGCCATCAGTGAAAGAAATAGCAATCAGCCCCAGCATTTT. The genes are TRBV10-3 and TRBJ1-5; D remains unclear. The CDR3 extends over 14 amino acids. V shed 3 bases and J shed 0 bases, with 6 bases lying between them. The germline V gene encodes CDR1 ENHRY and CDR2 SYGVKD.

The chain carries TRBV6-2 or TRBV6-3 and TRBJ2-7, with D maybe TRBD1 (6 bases). Germline values: CDR1 MNHEY, CDR2 SVGEGT. There are 15 residues in the CDR3. V was shortened by 0 bases and J by 2 bases, with 11 bases between the two germline ends. The CDR3 here is CASSYSDSLTYEQYF. The CDR3 DNA is TGTGCCAGCAGTTACTCGGACAGTCTGACCTACGAGCAGTACTTC.

This clonotype was counted between two and nine times. J is TRBJ2-2 and V is TRBV4-1, with a possible D match to TRBD2 (7 bases). The CDR3 covers 14 residues. Trimming stripped 6 bases from V and 9 bases from J, with 17 bases between. Germline V lookup: CDR1 MGHRA, CDR2 YSYEKL. CDR3 in DNA: TGCGCCAGCAGGATGATAGGGGGGGGCCGGGAGCTGTTTTTT. Its protein is CASRMIGGGRELFF.

The chain is built from TRBV29-1 and TRBJ1-2; D is possibly TRBD1 (6 bases). The CDR3 is made up of 13 amino acids. Germline CDR1 reads SQVTM; CDR2 reads ANQGSEA. With 5 bases removed from V and 2 bases from J, the gap between germline ends came to 12 bases. The CDR3: CSVKDSQNYGYTF. The CDR3 DNA sequence: TGCAGCGTTAAGGACAGCCAAAACTATGGCTACACCTTC.

The chain employs TRBV10-3 and TRBJ2-7; maybe TRBD2 (5 bases). The germline V gene has CDR1 ENHRY and CDR2 SYGVKD. CDR3 size: 13 residues. V was clipped by 10 bases and J by 1 base, with 14 bases between them. The CDR3 DNA reads as TGTGCCACCGAGGGTCAGCGATCCTACGAGCAGTACTTC. Its translation is CATEGQRSYEQYF.

This chain joins TRBV19 and TRBJ2-1; TRBD2 matches 11 bases. V shed 4 bases and J 5 bases; nucleotides not matched to a gene: 10. Germline CDR1 reads LNHDA; CDR2 reads SQIVND (reference sequence). The CDR3 is 17 amino acids. The CDR3 sequence is CASSRLAGSRLNNEQFF. The CDR3 region has the DNA TGTGCCAGTAGTAGACTAGCGGGATCGCGCCTCAACAATGAGCAGTTCTTC. The whole variable domain, remainder taken from reference TRBV19 and TRBJ2-1, is DGGITQSPKYLFRKEGQNVTLSCEQNLNHDAMYWYRQDPGQGLRLIYYSQIVNDFQKGDIAEGYSVSREKKESFPLTVTSAQKNPTAFYLCASSRLAGSRLNNEQFFGPGTRLTVL.

CDR3 amino acids: CASSERQGGPYEQYF. In nucleotides, the CDR3 is TGTGCCAGCAGTGAAAGACAGGGGGGTCCCTACGAGCAGTACTTC. This chain joins TRBV2 and TRBJ2-7, with 9 bases matching TRBD1. V dropped 2 bases and J dropped 2; count of bases not matched to a gene: 4. This CDR3 region has 15 residues. CDR1 is SNHLY, CDR2 FYNNEI, per germline.

This clonotype was detected ten times or more. The gene calls are TRBV5-1 and TRBJ2-3, with TRBD1 identical over 8 bases. CDR3 size: 14 residues. Trimming removed 4 bases from V and 5 bases from J; junction bases left unmatched: 6. CDR1 is SGHRS, CDR2 YFSETQ, per germline. In DNA, the CDR3 is TGCGCCAGCAGCGATGGACAGGGTGGAGATACGCAGTATTTT. Protein product: CASSDGQGGDTQYF. The whole variable domain, remainder taken from reference TRBV5-1 and TRBJ2-3, is KAGVTQTPRYLIKTRGQQVTLSCSPISGHRSVSWYQQTPGQGLQFLFEYFSETQRNKGNFPGRFSGRQFSNSRSEMNVSTLELGDSALYLCASSDGQGGDTQYFGPGTRLTVL.

This clonotype was observed at least ten times. The chain uses TRBV4-3 and TRBJ2-7; 11 bases align to TRBD2. The CDR3 runs 16 residues. Germline V gene sequence: CDR1 LGHNA, CDR2 YSLEER. J gave up 5 bases and V 4 bases, and 10 bases lay outside the gene matches. CDR3 bases: TGCGCCAGCAGCCCTGCCCCACTAGCGGGAGTCAACGAGCAGTACTTC. Its protein product is CASSPAPLAGVNEQYF.

This clonotype has just one count. The conserved phenylalanine or tryptophan normally closing the CDR3 is absent here, so this likely arose from a read error. CDR3 in DNA: TGTGCCAGCAGCCAGAGTCAGTCCGGGGAGCTGTTTTAT. It encodes CASSQSQSGELFY. The rearrangement links TRBV7-3 to TRBJ2-2, with unresolved D. Germline V gene lookup returns CDR1 SGHTA and CDR2 FQGTGA. The CDR3 is made up of 13 amino acids. V was cut by 5 bases and J by 6 bases, with 10 bases left in between.

V usage is TRBV12-3 or TRBV12-4 and J usage is TRBJ2-5, with TRBD1 as a possible D gene (5 bases). V was cut by 3 bases and J by 1 base, with 15 bases left in between. This CDR3 is built from 16 residues. CDR3 residues: CASSLEIPGRQETQYF. DNA for the CDR3: TGTGCCAGCAGTTTGGAAATCCCAGGGCGCCAAGAGACCCAGTACTTC.

This clonotype has ten or more counts. This sequence joins TRBV5-1 and TRBJ1-2, with TRBD1 matching 11 bases. The J segment lost 7 bases and the V segment lost 3 bases, leaving 8 bases of the junction unmatched. Per the germline V gene, CDR1 is SGHRS and CDR2 is YFSETQ. The CDR3 has 15 amino acids. CDR3 DNA sequence: TGCGCCAGCAGCTCCGGATGGACAGGGGGCGGTGGCTACACCTTC. Translated, it gives CASSSGWTGGGGYTF.

This clonotype was observed a few times. The chain couples TRBV15 to TRBJ2-7; D possibly matches TRBD1 or TRBD2 (6 bases each). The ends were cut back, 5 bases at V and 3 bases at J, with 17 bases in the middle. CDR1 LNHNV and CDR2 YYDKDF come from the germline V gene (reference sequence). The CDR3 consists of 15 residues. CDR3 in DNA: TGTGCCACCAGCGGCCCCCGACAGGAGGGCTACGAGCAGTACTTC. This sequence encodes CATSGPRQEGYEQYF. The full variable domain, in which reference TRBV15 and TRBJ2-7 provide the parts outside the CDR3, is DAMVIQNPRYQVTQFGKPVTLSCSQTLNHNVMYWYQQKSSQAPKLLFHYYDKDFNNEADTPDNFQSRRPNTSFCFLDIRSPGLGDTAMYLCATSGPRQEGYEQYFGPGTRLTVT.

This clonotype was counted between two and nine times. This chain links TRBV5-1 with TRBJ1-4; TRBD1 matches 7 bases. J was trimmed by 0 bases and V by 0 bases; bases with no gene match: 5. Germline V gene lookup returns CDR1 SGHRS and CDR2 YFSETQ. The CDR3 consists of 17 residues. CDR3 nucleotides: TGCGCCAGCAGCTTGGCCACAGGGGCCACAACTAATGAAAAACTGTTTTTT. This encodes CASSLATGATTNEKLFF.

This clonotype turned up a few times. This chain links TRBV6-5 with TRBJ2-1, with D uncertain. Germline lookup yields CDR1 MNHEY and CDR2 SVGAGI. The CDR3 loop spans 15 amino acids. V shed 0 bases and J shed 1 base, with 7 bases lying between them. The CDR3 DNA reads TGTGCCAGCAGTTACTCGACAAGATCCTACAATGAGCAGTTCTTC. Translation: CASSYSTRSYNEQFF.

This clonotype was counted between two and nine times. This chain connects TRBV2 to TRBJ1-5, with D unresolved. The ends were cut back, 7 bases at V and 2 bases at J, with 9 bases in the middle. The CDR3 has 13 amino acids. Germline V gives CDR1 SNHLY, CDR2 FYNNEI. The DNA of the CDR3 is TGTGCCAGCAATGGTCCAGGCAATCAGCCCCAGCATTTT. Its translation: CASNGPGNQPQHF.